Listed below are T cell receptor beta chains from one sample, sequenced in a study of long-term antiretroviral therapy in people with HIV. Method: immunoSEQ multiplex PCR; TCRdb's copy keeps in-frame clones and lacks some. Of about 7,100 clones in the sample, about 76% were seen once. Sequenced here: unsorted PBMCs, sampled 0.2 years after starting antiretroviral therapy. The receptors shown here come from a man aged 40-55 years with HIV. The CDR3 runs from the conserved cysteine through the conserved F or W. Fields, in order: V gene, D gene, clone size, J gene, CDR3 DNA, CDR3 protein. The D gene is left open where the match is weak. A row's size may be missing; if present it is once, few, many or a size class.

v_call: TRBV29-1
d_call: TRBD1
clone_size: -
j_call: TRBJ1-3
cdr3_nt: TGCAGCGTTGACGAGCGGGACAGGGGAAACACCATATATTTT
cdr3_aa: CSVDERDRGNTIYF

v_call: TRBV19
d_call: TRBD1
clone_size: -
j_call: TRBJ1-5
cdr3_nt: TGTGCCAGTAGTAGGACAGGGGGTCCCAGCAATCAGCCCCAGCATTTT
cdr3_aa: CASSRTGGPSNQPQHF

v_call: TRBV5-1
d_call: -
clone_size: -
j_call: TRBJ2-5
cdr3_nt: TGCGCCAGCAGCTTGGAGGGGGGGCTAGAGACCCAGTACTTC
cdr3_aa: CASSLEGGLETQYF

v_call: TRBV11-2
d_call: -
clone_size: -
j_call: TRBJ2-2
cdr3_nt: TGTGCCAGCAGCTTAGGGGCCACCGGGGAGCTGTTTTTT
cdr3_aa: CASSLGATGELFF

v_call: TRBV5-1
d_call: -
clone_size: -
j_call: TRBJ1-1
cdr3_nt: TGCGCCAGCAGCTTTGAAGGGAACACTGAAGCTTTCTTT
cdr3_aa: CASSFEGNTEAFF

v_call: TRBV15
d_call: -
clone_size: few
j_call: TRBJ2-7
cdr3_nt: TGTGCCACCAGCAGCGGTCTCGCAGGAGAGTACGAGCAGTACTTC
cdr3_aa: CATSSGLAGEYEQYF

v_call: TRBV6-5
d_call: -
clone_size: medium-sized
j_call: TRBJ2-7
cdr3_nt: TGTGCCAGCAGTTACTCGATGGGGGCAGGGAACGAGCAGTACTTC
cdr3_aa: CASSYSMGAGNEQYF

v_call: TRBV30
d_call: -
clone_size: -
j_call: TRBJ1-4
cdr3_nt: TGTGCCTGGAGTGTTCGCACAGGCACCTCTAATGAAAAACTGTTTTTT
cdr3_aa: CAWSVRTGTSNEKLFF

v_call: TRBV12-5
d_call: -
clone_size: -
j_call: TRBJ2-3
cdr3_nt: TGTGCTAGTGGCCTAGGACAGTCTAGCACAGATACGCAGTATTTT
cdr3_aa: CASGLGQSSTDTQYF

v_call: TRBV18
d_call: -
clone_size: -
j_call: TRBJ1-5
cdr3_nt: TGTGCCAGCTCACCAGGGTACCAGGGTAACCAGCCCCAGCATTTT
cdr3_aa: CASSPGYQGNQPQHF

v_call: TRBV29-1
d_call: -
clone_size: -
j_call: TRBJ2-5
cdr3_nt: TGCAGCGTTGAAGCTCCGGGGATCCAAGAGACCCAGTACTTC
cdr3_aa: CSVEAPGIQETQYF

v_call: TRBV6-5
d_call: -
clone_size: -
j_call: TRBJ2-1
cdr3_nt: TGTGCCAGCAGCGAACAAGGAACTTACAATGAGCAGTTCTTC
cdr3_aa: CASSEQGTYNEQFF

v_call: TRBV4-1
d_call: -
clone_size: -
j_call: TRBJ1-1
cdr3_nt: TGCGCCAGCAGCCTCGAGACTATGAACACTGAAGCTTTCTTT
cdr3_aa: CASSLETMNTEAFF

v_call: TRBV6-5
d_call: -
clone_size: -
j_call: TRBJ1-1
cdr3_nt: TGTGCCAGCCTTGTGGCCGCGGGGAACACTGAAGCTTTCTTT
cdr3_aa: CASLVAAGNTEAFF

v_call: TRBV2
d_call: TRBD1
clone_size: -
j_call: TRBJ2-7
cdr3_nt: TGTGCCAGCAGTGAACAAGGGGGCAATTACGAGCAGTACTTC
cdr3_aa: CASSEQGGNYEQYF

v_call: TRBV9
d_call: -
clone_size: large
j_call: TRBJ1-1
cdr3_nt: TGTGCCAGCAGCGGGGGGGTAAACACTGAAGCTTTCTTT
cdr3_aa: CASSGGVNTEAFF

v_call: TRBV25-1
d_call: -
clone_size: few
j_call: TRBJ1-6
cdr3_nt: TGTGCCAGCACCATGGGGGGTTTCGATTCACCCCTCCACTTT
cdr3_aa: CASTMGGFDSPLHF

v_call: TRBV5-6
d_call: -
clone_size: -
j_call: TRBJ2-7
cdr3_nt: TGTGCCAGCAGCTTGCAAGGGGCTTTCACCACTTACGAGCAGTACTTC
cdr3_aa: CASSLQGAFTTYEQYF

v_call: TRBV9
d_call: TRBD2
clone_size: -
j_call: TRBJ2-7
cdr3_nt: TGTGCCAGCAGCGTAGTTCAGCAGAGACTAGCGGGGGACGGCGAGCAGTACTTC
cdr3_aa: CASSVVQQRLAGDGEQYF

v_call: TRBV5-1
d_call: TRBD1
clone_size: -
j_call: TRBJ1-1
cdr3_nt: TGCGCCAGCAGCTACGACAGGGGAGGGACTGAAGCTTTCTTT
cdr3_aa: CASSYDRGGTEAFF

v_call: TRBV7-9
d_call: TRBD1
clone_size: few
j_call: TRBJ1-1
cdr3_nt: TGTGCCAGCAGCTTCCGGGACAGGGACATAAACACTGAAGCTTTCTTT
cdr3_aa: CASSFRDRDINTEAFF

v_call: TRBV5-6
d_call: -
clone_size: -
j_call: TRBJ1-5
cdr3_nt: TGTGCCAGCAGCCCAAGGACACGTAGCAATCAGCCCCAGCATTTT
cdr3_aa: CASSPRTRSNQPQHF

v_call: TRBV5-6
d_call: -
clone_size: once
j_call: TRBJ2-7
cdr3_nt: TGTGCCAGCAGCTTGGAATGGGAAAAGGACGAGCAGTACTTC
cdr3_aa: CASSLEWEKDEQYF

v_call: TRBV10-3
d_call: -
clone_size: -
j_call: TRBJ2-7
cdr3_nt: TGTGCCATCAGTGCCGCGGCAGGGGACTACGAGCAGTACTTC
cdr3_aa: CAISAAAGDYEQYF

v_call: TRBV10-3
d_call: -
clone_size: -
j_call: TRBJ2-3
cdr3_nt: TGTGCCATCAGTGACCCCAAGGGAAACACAGATACGCAGTATTTT
cdr3_aa: CAISDPKGNTDTQYF

v_call: TRBV7-3
d_call: TRBD1
clone_size: -
j_call: TRBJ1-1
cdr3_nt: TGTGCCAGCAGCTCCGGGACAGGGGGCGCCCCCACTGAAGCTTTCTTT
cdr3_aa: CASSSGTGGAPTEAFF

v_call: TRBV27
d_call: -
clone_size: few
j_call: TRBJ2-7
cdr3_nt: TGTGCCAGCACTACCGCCGGGGCCTACGAGCAGTACTTC
cdr3_aa: CASTTAGAYEQYF

v_call: TRBV5-1
d_call: -
clone_size: few
j_call: TRBJ2-7
cdr3_nt: TGCGCCAGCAGCTTGCGCCAGGGCGTCGACGAGCAGTACTTC
cdr3_aa: CASSLRQGVDEQYF

v_call: TRBV10-1
d_call: -
clone_size: -
j_call: TRBJ2-1
cdr3_nt: TGCGCCAGCAGTGTAAGGGGCCCCTACAATGAGCAGTTCTTC
cdr3_aa: CASSVRGPYNEQFF

v_call: TRBV27
d_call: -
clone_size: -
j_call: TRBJ2-1
cdr3_nt: TGTGCCAGCAGTTTAGCACAGAACAATGAGCAGTTCTTC
cdr3_aa: CASSLAQNNEQFF

v_call: TRBV6-5
d_call: TRBD2
clone_size: -
j_call: TRBJ2-7
cdr3_nt: TGTGCCAGCAGCCTCGGGACTAGCGGGGGCTACGAGCAGTACTTC
cdr3_aa: CASSLGTSGGYEQYF

v_call: TRBV6-1
d_call: -
clone_size: -
j_call: TRBJ1-1
cdr3_nt: TGTGCCAGCAGTGAAGAATGGCTAGTGAACACTGAAGCTTTCTTT
cdr3_aa: CASSEEWLVNTEAFF

v_call: TRBV19
d_call: TRBD1
clone_size: -
j_call: TRBJ1-1
cdr3_nt: TGTGCCAGTAGTACCCCAAGGACAGGGTTGAACACTGAAGCTTTCTTT
cdr3_aa: CASSTPRTGLNTEAFF

v_call: TRBV30
d_call: -
clone_size: -
j_call: TRBJ1-3
cdr3_nt: TGTGCCTGGAGGGGGGGGACTGCCACTATCTCTGGAAACACCATATATTTT
cdr3_aa: CAWRGGTATISGNTIYF